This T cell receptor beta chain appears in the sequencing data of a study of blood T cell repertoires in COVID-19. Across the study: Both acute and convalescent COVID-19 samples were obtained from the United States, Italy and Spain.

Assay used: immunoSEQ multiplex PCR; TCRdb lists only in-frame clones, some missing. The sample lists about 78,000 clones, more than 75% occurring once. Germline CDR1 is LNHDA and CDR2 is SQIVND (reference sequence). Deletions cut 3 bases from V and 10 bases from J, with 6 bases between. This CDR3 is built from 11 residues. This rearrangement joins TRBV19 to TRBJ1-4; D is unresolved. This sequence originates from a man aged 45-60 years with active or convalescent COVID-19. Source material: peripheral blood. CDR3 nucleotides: TGTGCCAGTAGTATCTATGGAAAACTGTTTTTT. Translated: CASSIYGKLFF. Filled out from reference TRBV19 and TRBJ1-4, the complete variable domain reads DGGITQSPKYLFRKEGQNVTLSCEQNLNHDAMYWYRQDPGQGLRLIYYSQIVNDFQKGDIAEGYSVSREKKESFPLTVTSAQKNPTAFYLCASSIYGKLFFGSGTQLSVL.